This TCR beta chain was recovered during a study of a mutant IDH1 vaccine in newly diagnosed glioma. As for the study in general: Most patients had radiochemotherapy with temozolomide before enrollment; others had one alone.

Time point described: baseline, week 1 (first vaccination visit). Treatment defined: pre-vaccination baseline after standard-of-care therapy. Donor diagnoses consisted of new WHO grade 3 or 4 IDH1-mutant, ATRX-lost astrocytomas. This CDR3 has 16 amino acids. V was shortened by 2 bases and J by 0 bases, with 11 bases between the two germline ends. Germline V lookup: CDR1 MGHRA, CDR2 YSYEKL. Using immunoSEQ multiplex PCR, the repertoire was profiled, and TCRdb retains in-frame clones only, with some absent. The sample lists 15,000 or so clones, less than 97% seen once, with approximately 3.6% in the top ten.

The chain couples TRBV4-1 to TRBJ1-5; no firm D call. The clonotype was recovered from a woman in her late teens or twenties with glioma. Some clones in this sample may be carry-over from other donors' samples. This specimen was peripheral blood mononuclear cells (PBMCs), taken from a glioma patient treated with radiotherapy, temozolomide or both. As DNA, the CDR3 is TGCGCCAGCAGCCAACCAGGCGGGTTTAGCAATCAGCCCCAGCATTTT. Its protein product is CASSQPGGFSNQPQHF.